The T cell receptor (beta chain) described here comes from a study of OX40 agonist ivuxolimab in advanced cancers. Across the whole study: Three patients showed partial responses: one hepatocellular carcinoma and two cutaneous melanoma cases. Study results and limitations: At 0.1-3.0 mg/kg, partial responders had clonal expansion among the lowest observed.

Libraries were prepared by immunoSEQ multiplex PCR; TCRdb keeps only in-frame clonotypes and omits some of them. The sample includes 25,000 to 30,000 clones, about four fifths seen only once; the top ten take roughly 12%. The CDR3 consists of 12 residues. In germline, CDR1 is MNHNS, CDR2 SASEGT. Trimming removed 8 bases from V and 3 bases from J, with 10 bases in between. On this clone itself: Its antigen is as yet unknown.

The V call is TRBV6-1, the J call TRBJ1-1, with D tentatively TRBD1 (5 bases). The TCR originated in an adult with an advanced solid tumor such as melanoma, head and neck, liver or kidney cancer. The sequences come from CD4+ or CD8+ T cells sorted from blood, collected in a trial of the OX40 agonist ivuxolimab. CDR3 sequence reads: CASGDVDTEAFF. The CDR3 DNA is TGTGCCAGCGGGGACGTGGACACTGAAGCTTTCTTT.